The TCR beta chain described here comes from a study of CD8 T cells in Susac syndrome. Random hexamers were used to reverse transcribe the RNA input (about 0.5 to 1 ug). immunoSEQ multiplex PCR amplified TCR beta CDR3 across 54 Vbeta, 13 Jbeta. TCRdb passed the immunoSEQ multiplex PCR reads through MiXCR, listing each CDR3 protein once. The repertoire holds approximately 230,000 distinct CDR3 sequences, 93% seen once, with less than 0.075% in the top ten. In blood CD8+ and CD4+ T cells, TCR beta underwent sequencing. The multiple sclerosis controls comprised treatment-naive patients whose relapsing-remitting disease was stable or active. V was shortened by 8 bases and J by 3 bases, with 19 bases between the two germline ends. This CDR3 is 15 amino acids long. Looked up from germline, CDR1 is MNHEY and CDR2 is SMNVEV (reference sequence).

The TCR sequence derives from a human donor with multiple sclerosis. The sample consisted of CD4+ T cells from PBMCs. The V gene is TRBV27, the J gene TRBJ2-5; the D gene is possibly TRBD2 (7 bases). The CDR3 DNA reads TGTGCCAGCCAACGCTTAAGGGGGGGGAAAGAGACCCAGTACTTC. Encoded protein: CASQRLRGGKETQYF.